Sequencing of this TCR beta chain was carried out in a study of blood T cell repertoires in COVID-19. The sample holds a few counts of this clone. V lost 4 bases and J lost 2; bases outside the gene matches: 2. Germline V gene sequence: CDR1 SGHTA, CDR2 FQGNSA. The CDR3 sequence is 14 residues long. Sequencing was performed with immunoSEQ multiplex PCR; in TCRdb, only in-frame clones are kept and a portion is missing. This sample yields fewer than 250,000 clones, of which approximately 86% are seen a single time; 3% to 3.5% belongs to the top ten. The chain is built from TRBV7-2 and TRBJ1-5; 7 bases are shared with TRBD1. The clonotype was recovered from a man in his sixties with acute or convalescent COVID-19. Source material: peripheral blood. Here the CDR3 reads CASSSTGGNQPQHF. DNA for the CDR3: TGTGCCAGCAGCTCTACAGGGGGCAATCAGCCCCAGCATTTT.